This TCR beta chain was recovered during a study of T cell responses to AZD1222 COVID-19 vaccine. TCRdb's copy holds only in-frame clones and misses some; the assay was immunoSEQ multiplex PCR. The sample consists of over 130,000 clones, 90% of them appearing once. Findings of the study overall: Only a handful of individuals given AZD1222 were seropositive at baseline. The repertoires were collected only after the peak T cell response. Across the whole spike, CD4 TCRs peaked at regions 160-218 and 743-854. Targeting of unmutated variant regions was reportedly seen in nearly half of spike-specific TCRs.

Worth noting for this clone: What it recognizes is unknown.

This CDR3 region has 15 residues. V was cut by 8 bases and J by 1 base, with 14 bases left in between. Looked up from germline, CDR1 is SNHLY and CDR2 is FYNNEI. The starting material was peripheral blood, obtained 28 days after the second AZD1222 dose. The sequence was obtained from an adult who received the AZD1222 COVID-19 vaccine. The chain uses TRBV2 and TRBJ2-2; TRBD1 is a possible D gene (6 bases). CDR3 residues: CASEELQGNTGELFF. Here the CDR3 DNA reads TGTGCCAGCGAGGAATTACAGGGGAACACCGGGGAGCTGTTTTTT. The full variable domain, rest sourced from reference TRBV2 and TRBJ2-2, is EPEVTQTPSHQVTQMGQEVILRCVPISNHLYFYWYRQILGQKVEFLVSFYNNEISEKSEIFDDQFSVERPDGSNFTLKIRSTKLEDSAMYFCASEELQGNTGELFFGEGSRLTVL.